This T cell receptor (beta chain) was captured by sequencing in a study of blood T cell repertoires in COVID-19. Sequencing was performed with immunoSEQ multiplex PCR; in TCRdb, only in-frame clones are kept and a portion is missing. The sample lists a few hundred thousand clones; approximately 90% were seen once. This receptor was taken from a man younger than 45 with acute or convalescent COVID-19. Source material: peripheral blood.

The CDR3 DNA sequence: TGTGCCAGTAGTATAGTGAGGGTGTCAAATCAGCCCCAGCATTTT. Its protein is CASSIVRVSNQPQHF. The rearrangement links TRBV19 to TRBJ1-5, with unresolved D. The V and J ends lost 1 base and 4 bases respectively, with 11 bases between them. The V gene's germline CDR1 is LNHDA and CDR2 SQIVND (reference sequence). CDR3 size: 15 residues. The complete variable domain, with remaining parts taken from reference TRBV19 and TRBJ1-5, reads DGGITQSPKYLFRKEGQNVTLSCEQNLNHDAMYWYRQDPGQGLRLIYYSQIVNDFQKGDIAEGYSVSREKKESFPLTVTSAQKNPTAFYLCASSIVRVSNQPQHFGDGTRLSIL.